This T cell receptor beta chain originates from a study of cytomegalovirus exposure and HLA in healthy donors. Whole-study context: The roughly 120 million unique TCR beta sequences, from roughly 180 million T cells, were found by an earlier analysis.

With respect to this clone: Its antigen is unidentified.

V dropped 2 bases and J dropped 4; count of bases not matched to a gene: 8. The CDR3 covers 16 residues. Per the germline V gene, CDR1 is SEHNR and CDR2 is FQNEAQ (reference sequence). PCR was performed using 60 Vbeta and 13 Jbeta primers. Measured with immunoSEQ multiplex PCR; TCRdb has only the in-frame clones, and not every one. The sample records tens of thousands of clones, about 77% being singletons. The study's findings and limits: A later examination showed that TCR association rates differed by HLA locus, with DRB1 most and HLA-C fewest. With later analysis, a missense DCLRE1C variant became linked to TCR beta V- and J-gene trimming.

The V gene is TRBV7-9, the J gene TRBJ2-5, with TRBD2 identical over 9 bases. The sequenced sample consisted of PBMCs. The source of this sequence is a male donor in good health and CMV-seropositive. The CDR3 DNA is TGTGCCAGCAGCTTATGGCCGCTAGCGGGACTAGAGACCCAGTACTTC. Amino acid sequence: CASSLWPLAGLETQYF.